These 31 T cell receptor beta chains share one sample of origin, sequenced in a study of control samples from healthy donors and cancer patients. The data were produced by immunoSEQ multiplex PCR, yet TCRdb's version contains in-frame clones alone and is incomplete. Among about 140,000 clones, 91% were seen once, and the ten largest hold about 7.1%. The sample was blood. Source of these receptors: a man between 18 and 35 years old in good health.

The rearrangement links TRBV5-1 to TRBJ2-7; possibly TRBD1 for D (5 bases). Trimming stripped 4 bases from V and 6 bases from J, with 14 bases between. The CDR3 length is 13 residues. The V gene's germline CDR1 is SGHRS and CDR2 YFSETQ. CDR3 DNA sequence: TGCGCCAGCAGCACCCCTCCAGGGTCCGAGCAGTACTTC. Translating gives CASSTPPGSEQYF.

The sample holds a few counts of this clone. The chain carries TRBV6-5 and TRBJ1-2; perhaps TRBD1 as D (6 bases). From germline, CDR1 is MNHEY and CDR2 SVGAGI. The CDR3 contains 12 residues. Trimming shortened V by 6 bases and J by 2 bases, and 7 bases separated the two germline ends. CDR3 residues: CASRQGNYGYTF. The CDR3 bases are TGTGCCAGCAGACAGGGCAACTATGGCTACACCTTC.

CDR3 nucleotides: TGTGCCTGGAGTGTCACCGGGTCGCGAGATACGCAGTATTTT. Translated: CAWSVTGSRDTQYF. The chain links TRBV30 to TRBJ2-3; no definite D call. CDR3 length: 14 residues. Germline loops: CDR1 GTSNPN, CDR2 SVGIG (reference sequence). The V end was cut by 0 bases, the J end by 5 bases, with 12 bases between.

V usage is TRBV2 and J usage is TRBJ1-2; D not resolved. V was trimmed by 0 bases and J by 8 bases, leaving 10 bases between them. The length of the CDR3 is 13 residues. The germline gives CDR1 SNHLY, CDR2 FYNNEI. DNA of the CDR3: TGTGCCAGCAGTGAAGCTGTGGGAGGCGGCTACACCTTC. Its translation: CASSEAVGGGYTF.

The V and J genes are TRBV6-5 and TRBJ1-2; D possibly corresponds to TRBD1 (5 bases). Trimming left V 6 bases short and J 5 bases short, with 19 bases between. The germline CDR1 and CDR2 sequences are MNHEY and SVGAGI. This CDR3 is built from 15 residues. In DNA form, the CDR3 reads TGTGCCAGCAGGAGAGCGGGGGGATCGGCATATGGCTACACCTTC. It codes for CASRRAGGSAYGYTF.

A single count supports this clone. This chain uses TRBV7-3 with TRBJ1-1; maybe TRBD1 (6 bases). Germline V gene lookup returns CDR1 SGHTA and CDR2 FQGTGA. The CDR3 totals 14 residues. V lost 5 bases, J lost 3 bases, and 13 bases lay in between. In DNA form, the CDR3 reads TGTGCCAGCAGCCTCAGGGGTTGGGACACTGAAGCTTTCTTT. Its protein is CASSLRGWDTEAFF.

The gene calls are TRBV29-1 and TRBJ1-6; possible D gene TRBD1, 5 bases. Trimming removed 6 bases at V and 4 bases at J, with 13 bases between. The CDR3 is made up of 14 amino acids. Germline values: CDR1 SQVTM, CDR2 ANQGSEA. Here the CDR3 DNA reads TGCAGCGTCCGCGAGGCAGGGTATAATTCACCCCTCCACTTT. It yields the protein CSVREAGYNSPLHF.

This chain links TRBV9 with TRBJ2-1; 8 bases agree with TRBD2. The CDR3 length is 15 residues. Germline trimming cut 3 bases from V and 8 bases from J; bases unmatched to any gene: 10. Germline CDR1 and CDR2: SGDLS and YYNGEE. CDR3 nucleotide sequence: TGTGCCAGCAGCGGACAGCGGGGGCCAGTTGATGAGCAGTTCTTC. Its protein product is CASSGQRGPVDEQFF.

This rearrangement joins TRBV19 to TRBJ1-1; D not certain. CDR3 size: 11 residues. CDR1 LNHDA and CDR2 SQIVND come from the germline V gene (reference sequence). Trimming took off 5 bases at V and 3 bases at J, with 4 bases between the two ends. CDR3 sequence reads: CASSQHTEAFF. CDR3 nucleotide sequence: TGTGCCAGTAGTCAGCACACTGAAGCTTTCTTT.

V is TRBV6-2 or TRBV6-3 and J is TRBJ2-7; TRBD2 is a possible D gene (5 bases). CDR1 is MNHEY, CDR2 SVGEGT, per germline. The germline V and J ends were trimmed by 0 bases and 3 bases, with 15 bases remaining between them. The CDR3 has 16 residues. The CDR3 here is CASSYSDTSSGYEQYF. Here the CDR3 DNA reads TGTGCCAGCAGTTACTCGGATACTAGTTCGGGCTACGAGCAGTACTTC.

The rearrangement uses TRBV3-1 (or the pseudogene TRBV3-2) and TRBJ1-5; D gene uncertain. Trimming stripped 3 bases from V and 3 bases from J, with 3 bases between. The CDR3 totals 12 residues. From germline, CDR1 is LGHDT and CDR2 YNNKEL (reference sequence). CDR3 coding DNA: TGTGCCAGCAGCCAGTACAATCAGCCCCAGCATTTT. It encodes CASSQYNQPQHF.

This sequence joins TRBV9 and TRBJ2-3, with 8 bases aligning to TRBD1. V was clipped by 2 bases and J by 4 bases; unmatched bases: 3. The germline V gene has CDR1 SGDLS and CDR2 YYNGEE. The CDR3 consists of 14 residues. Here the CDR3 DNA reads TGTGCCAGCAGCGTGTACAGGGGGGCAGATACGCAGTATTTT. This translates into CASSVYRGADTQYF. The whole variable domain, remainder taken from reference TRBV9 and TRBJ2-3, is DSGVTQTPKHLITATGQRVTLRCSPRSGDLSVYWYQQSLDQGLQFLIQYYNGEERAKGNILERFSAQQFPDLHSELNLSSLELGDSALYFCASSVYRGADTQYFGPGTRLTVL.

V usage is TRBV7-2 and J usage is TRBJ2-1; D is possibly TRBD1 or TRBD2 (5 bases each). Germline V gene sequence: CDR1 SGHTA, CDR2 FQGNSA. This CDR3 is 13 amino acids long. The ends were cut back, 2 bases at V and 5 bases at J, with 7 bases in the middle. This chain's CDR3 is CASSLRGDNEQFF. CDR3 bases: TGTGCCAGCAGCTTAAGAGGGGACAATGAGCAGTTCTTC.

This sequence joins TRBV5-6 and TRBJ1-2, with TRBD1 identical over 7 bases. CDR3 length equals 15 residues. Germline CDR1 SGHDT, CDR2 YYEEEE. With 4 bases clipped from V and 2 bases from J, the junction kept 8 bases outside the gene matches. The CDR3: CASSPRQGGNYGYTF. CDR3 nucleotide sequence: TGTGCCAGCAGCCCCCGACAGGGCGGGAACTATGGCTACACCTTC.

The chain recombines TRBV28 with TRBJ2-2; no firm D call. Trimming cost V 1 base and J 4 bases, with 13 bases left between them. Germline V gene lookup returns CDR1 MDHEN and CDR2 SYDVKM. The CDR3 spans 16 residues. The CDR3 DNA reads TGTGCCAGCAGTTTATACCCCCCAGGAGCCACCGGGGAGCTGTTTTTT. This codes for CASSLYPPGATGELFF.

The genes are TRBV6-5 and TRBJ1-1, with TRBD1 as a possible D gene (5 bases). The CDR3 has 15 residues. The germline V gene has CDR1 MNHEY and CDR2 SVGAGI. V lost 2 bases to trimming and J lost 4 bases, with 14 bases between them. The CDR3 sequence is CASSYLQWGGTEAFF. The CDR3, as DNA: TGTGCCAGCAGTTACCTACAGTGGGGCGGCACTGAAGCTTTCTTT.

The rearrangement uses TRBV7-9 and TRBJ2-3, with 10 bases fitting TRBD1. After removal of 5 bases from V and 1 base from J, the junction contained 3 bases not matched to a gene. Germline CDR1 is SEHNR and CDR2 is FQNEAQ (reference sequence). CDR3 length equals 15 residues. CDR3 sequence reads: CASSPGQGRTDTQYF. In nucleotides, the CDR3 is TGTGCCAGCAGCCCGGGACAGGGGCGCACAGATACGCAGTATTTT.

The chain couples TRBV18 to TRBJ2-3; 7 bases align to TRBD2. The junction had 15 bases not matched to a gene; V was cut back by 3 bases and J by 0 bases. This CDR3 spans 19 amino acids. CDR1 and CDR2 (germline): KGHSH, LQKENI. The CDR3 loop is CASSPIAGIARGSTDTQYF. In nucleotides, the CDR3 is TGTGCCAGCTCACCGATAGCCGGGATCGCGCGGGGGAGCACAGATACGCAGTATTTT. The variable domain in full, completed from reference TRBV18 and TRBJ2-3, reads NAGVMQNPRHLVRRRGQEARLRCSPMKGHSHVYWYRQLPEEGLKFMVYLQKENIIDESGMPKERFSAEFPKEGPSILRIQQVVRGDSAAYFCASSPIAGIARGSTDTQYFGPGTRLTVL.

The chain couples TRBV16 to TRBJ1-2; D unclear. V lost 2 bases and J 0 bases, leaving 4 bases between the germline ends. This CDR3 comprises 13 residues. Germline V gives CDR1 KGHSY, CDR2 FQNENV. The CDR3, as DNA: TGTGCCAGCAGCCAAGGAGCTAACTATGGCTACACCTTC. Translating it yields CASSQGANYGYTF.

The J gene is TRBJ1-1, the V gene TRBV29-1; weak D call: TRBD1 (6 bases). Trimming took 6 bases from V and 8 from J, leaving 13 bases between them. This CDR3 has 11 amino acids. Germline V gives CDR1 SQVTM, CDR2 ANQGSEA. The chain's CDR3 is CSVGTYGEAFF. The DNA of the CDR3 is TGCAGCGTAGGGACATACGGGGAAGCTTTCTTT.

V usage is TRBV6-2 or TRBV6-3 and J usage is TRBJ2-6; D not resolved. V was trimmed by 6 bases and J by 4 bases, leaving 13 bases between them. Germline V lookup: CDR1 MNHEY, CDR2 SVGEGT. CDR3 length equals 15 residues. CDR3 protein: CASSQQKLGANVLTF. The DNA of the CDR3 is TGTGCCAGCAGCCAACAGAAGCTGGGGGCCAACGTCCTGACTTTC.

The rearrangement uses TRBV21-1 and TRBJ2-3; the listed D gene, TRBD2, was not tested against the DNA. TRBV21-1 is a pseudogene locus. The CDR3 length is 16 residues. CDR3: CASSVPQGRGTDTQYF. For the CDR3, the DNA is TGTGCCAGCAGCGTTCCTCAGGGACGGGGGACAGATACGCAGTATTTT.

J is TRBJ1-6 and V is TRBV6-5; a possible D gene is TRBD1 (6 bases). The CDR3 is made up of 12 amino acids. V gave up 6 bases and J gave up 9 bases, with 9 bases separating them. The germline V gene encodes CDR1 MNHEY and CDR2 SVGAGI. CDR3 DNA: TGTGCCAGCAGAGAGGGGGGTTCACCCCTCCACTTT. It is translated as CASREGGSPLHF.

The rearrangement joins TRBV4-1 to TRBJ1-2; the D is unclear. Germline loops: CDR1 MGHRA, CDR2 YSYEKL. Trimming stripped 1 base from V and 4 bases from J, with 10 bases between. The CDR3 extends over 14 amino acids. CDR3 nucleotides: TGCGCCAGCAGCCAAGGGGGAGGTGTCTATGGCTACACCTTC. Residues: CASSQGGGVYGYTF.

The V call is TRBV3-1 (or the pseudogene TRBV3-2), the J call TRBJ1-5; D gene ambiguous. Germline CDR1 and CDR2: LGHDT and YNNKEL (reference sequence). The CDR3 contains 15 residues. V shed 0 bases and J shed 9 bases, with 15 bases lying between them. This CDR3 is CASSQDLGSLGPQHF. The CDR3 DNA reads as TGTGCCAGCAGCCAAGATCTGGGGTCTCTTGGGCCCCAGCATTTT.

J is TRBJ2-2 and V is TRBV24-1; possibly TRBD1 for D (5 bases). CDR3 length: 17 amino acids. CDR1 is KGHDR, CDR2 SFDVKD, per germline. V lost 1 base, J lost 5 bases, and 16 bases lay in between. In DNA form, the CDR3 reads TGTGCCACCAGTGATTTAGACCAGGGAAGGAGAACCGGGGAGCTGTTTTTT. Amino acid sequence: CATSDLDQGRRTGELFF.

This clone showed up just a few times. Other DNA sequences in the sample encode the same CDR3. The V and J genes are TRBV2 and TRBJ2-7; 7 positions agree with TRBD2. This CDR3 region has 17 residues. Losses at the gene ends were 0 bases for V and 4 bases for J; bases not matched to a gene: 12. Germline loops: CDR1 SNHLY, CDR2 FYNNEI. The CDR3 nucleotides are TGTGCCAGCAGTGAAGCGCTTCGTGATGGGGGGGGATACGAGCAGTACTTC. This sequence encodes CASSEALRDGGGYEQYF.

The rearrangement links TRBV9 to TRBJ2-3; TRBD2 agrees at 7 bases. This CDR3 has 16 amino acids. With V trimmed by 3 bases and J by 0 bases, 7 bases remained unmatched. The germline gives CDR1 SGDLS, CDR2 YYNGEE. CDR3 loop: CASSALLASSTDTQYF. CDR3 DNA: TGTGCCAGCAGCGCATTACTAGCGTCTAGCACAGATACGCAGTATTTT. Full variable domain (outside the CDR3, taken from reference TRBV9 and TRBJ2-3): DSGVTQTPKHLITATGQRVTLRCSPRSGDLSVYWYQQSLDQGLQFLIQYYNGEERAKGNILERFSAQQFPDLHSELNLSSLELGDSALYFCASSALLASSTDTQYFGPGTRLTVL.

The rearrangement uses TRBV6-6 and TRBJ2-2; TRBD1 agrees at 7 bases. This CDR3 region has 18 residues. With V trimmed by 5 bases and J by 5 bases, 17 bases remained unmatched. CDR1 is MNHNY and CDR2 is SVGAGI in the germline V gene (reference sequence). The CDR3 coding sequence is TGTGCCAGCAGTCCCGGAACCCTCCGGGACAGAATAACCGGGGAGCTGTTTTTT. This translates into CASSPGTLRDRITGELFF.

The rearrangement joins TRBV12-3 or TRBV12-4 to TRBJ2-7, with D perhaps matching TRBD1 (5 bases). V was cut by 6 bases and J by 2 bases, with 11 bases left in between. This CDR3 has 13 amino acids. Here the CDR3 DNA reads TGTGCCAGCAGCCACAGGAGACCCTACGAGCAGTACTTC. This sequence encodes CASSHRRPYEQYF.

The rearrangement joins TRBV29-1 to TRBJ2-7; D is possibly TRBD2 (6 bases). CDR3 length: 11 residues. Germline assignment: CDR1 SQVTM and CDR2 ANQGSEA. V dropped 4 bases and J dropped 4 bases, with 8 bases sitting between them. CDR3 in amino acids: CSVVRGYEQYF. In DNA form, the CDR3 reads TGCAGCGTTGTACGGGGGTACGAGCAGTACTTC.